This entry lists 17 T cell receptor beta chains sequenced from one sample in a study of T cells in localized non-small cell lung cancer. Sequencing used immunoSEQ multiplex PCR; TCRdb keeps in-frame clones, though not all of them. The sample has thousands of clones, roughly 29% seen once; the top ten hold approximately 9.6%. The sample was lung tumor tissue, taken before any cancer treatment. All receptors come from a male donor older than 55 with stage I lung adenocarcinoma.

The chain carries TRBV19 and TRBJ1-1; D is perhaps TRBD1 (5 bases). Germline loops: CDR1 LNHDA, CDR2 SQIVND (reference sequence). The V gene lost 5 bases and the J gene lost 4 bases, with 8 bases spanning the gap. This CDR3 has 12 amino acids. CDR3 nucleotide sequence: TGTGCCAGTAGTCCAGGGCTCACTGAAGCTTTCTTT. Protein: CASSPGLTEAFF.

In this sample, this clone turned up a few times. The genes are TRBV11-3 and TRBJ1-4; 9 positions match TRBD1. The CDR3 covers 16 residues. Germline V gene lookup returns CDR1 SGHNT and CDR2 YENEEA. With 3 bases clipped from V and 0 bases from J, the junction kept 2 bases outside the gene matches. Written as DNA, the CDR3 is TGTGCCAGCAGCTTGGGACAGGGAACAACTAATGAAAAACTGTTTTTT. Translating gives CASSLGQGTTNEKLFF.

The CDR3 DNA reads as TGTGCCAGCAGCTTGACGACAGACTACTATGGCTACACCTTC. As protein: CASSLTTDYYGYTF. The chain is built from TRBV11-3 and TRBJ1-2; weak D call: TRBD1 (5 bases). This CDR3 contains 14 residues. Germline values: CDR1 SGHNT, CDR2 YENEEA. The ends were cut back, 3 bases at V and 3 bases at J, with 11 bases in the middle.

The V and J genes are TRBV9 and TRBJ1-3, with D unclear. The CDR3 runs to 13 residues. V shed 0 bases and J shed 3 bases, with 4 bases lying between them. Germline V lookup: CDR1 SGDLS, CDR2 YYNGEE. The CDR3 here is CASSVGGGNTIYF. The DNA of the CDR3 is TGTGCCAGCAGCGTAGGGGGTGGAAACACCATATATTTT.

This chain links TRBV28 with TRBJ2-6; D call uncertain. CDR3 length: 14 residues. Trimming removed 5 bases at V and 2 bases at J, with 7 bases between. The germline V gene has CDR1 MDHEN and CDR2 SYDVKM. The CDR3 DNA follows: TGTGCCAGCAGTATCCAGGCTGGGGCCAACGTCCTGACTTTC. Protein sequence: CASSIQAGANVLTF.

This chain uses TRBV6-8 with TRBJ2-1; D is perhaps TRBD1 (6 bases). Trimming took off 10 bases at V and 10 bases at J, with 26 bases between the two ends. The germline CDR1 and CDR2 sequences are MNHGY and SAAAGT. The CDR3 runs to 15 residues. CDR3: CAIRGFPGRLKEQFF. The CDR3 bases are TGTGCCATCAGGGGATTTCCGGGACGGCTAAAAGAGCAGTTCTTC.

The CDR3: CASQFQSSYNEQFF. In DNA form, the CDR3 reads TGTGCCAGCCAGTTTCAGAGCTCCTACAATGAGCAGTTCTTC. This chain uses TRBV9 with TRBJ2-1, with D hard to call. V shed 7 bases and J shed 0 bases, with 11 bases lying between them. This CDR3 spans 14 amino acids. Looked up from germline, CDR1 is SGDLS and CDR2 is YYNGEE. The variable domain in full, completed from reference TRBV9 and TRBJ2-1, reads DSGVTQTPKHLITATGQRVTLRCSPRSGDLSVYWYQQSLDQGLQFLIQYYNGEERAKGNILERFSAQQFPDLHSELNLSSLELGDSALYFCASQFQSSYNEQFFGPGTRLTVL.

Sample share makes this clone large. The chain recombines TRBV9 with TRBJ1-2, with D uncertain. Trimming cost V 2 bases and J 2 bases, with 19 bases left between them. Germline V gene lookup returns CDR1 SGDLS and CDR2 YYNGEE. This CDR3 is 17 amino acids long. The CDR3 sequence: CASSVDPPAAANYGYTF. In DNA form, the CDR3 reads TGTGCCAGCAGCGTTGACCCACCGGCCGCGGCAAACTATGGCTACACCTTC.

The chain recombines TRBV29-1 with TRBJ1-2; TRBD1 agrees at 9 bases. CDR1 and CDR2 (germline): SQVTM, ANQGSEA. V lost 2 bases to trimming and J lost 8 bases; unmatched junction nucleotides: 6. The CDR3 contains 13 residues. The CDR3 DNA is TGCAGCGTTGAACTGGACAGGGGTGACGGCTACACCTTC. Translation gives CSVELDRGDGYTF.

The chain combines TRBV28 with TRBJ1-1; D might be TRBD1 (5 bases). Germline CDR1 and CDR2: MDHEN and SYDVKM. CDR3 size: 15 residues. The V end lost 5 bases, the J end lost 1 base, and 14 bases lay between the germline ends. The CDR3 loop is CASSPRGQGNTEAFF. The CDR3 DNA follows: TGTGCCAGCAGTCCCCGAGGTCAGGGGAACACTGAAGCTTTCTTT.

This clone was detected only a few times. The chain recombines TRBV11-3 with TRBJ2-1; 13 bases map to TRBD2. This CDR3 has 17 amino acids. J gave up 4 bases and V 4 bases, and 7 bases lay outside the gene matches. CDR1 is SGHNT and CDR2 is YENEEA in the germline V gene. The CDR3 DNA reads TGTGCCAGCAGCTCCCCTGGGACTAGCGGGGCGTACAATGAGCAGTTCTTC. As protein: CASSSPGTSGAYNEQFF.

This clone was seen a few times. The chain recombines TRBV19 with TRBJ1-5, with D perhaps matching TRBD1 (5 bases). Trimming removed 8 bases at V and 2 bases at J, with 10 bases between. From germline, CDR1 is LNHDA and CDR2 SQIVND (reference sequence). CDR3 length equals 13 residues. The CDR3 DNA follows: TGTGCCAGTGTAGAAGGGGGCAATCAGCCCCAGCATTTT. Its protein product is CASVEGGNQPQHF.

By sample share, this clone is medium-sized (0.01 to 0.1%). The chain carries TRBV6-8 and TRBJ1-1; TRBD1 is a possible D gene (6 bases). Germline CDR1 and CDR2: MNHGY and SAAAGT. The CDR3 spans 14 residues. V was clipped by 6 bases and J by 1 base, with 12 bases between them. CDR3 coding DNA: TGTGCCAGCAGCCCTTCACAGGGGAACACTGAAGCTTTCTTT. It codes for CASSPSQGNTEAFF.

This clone was observed a few times. This chain links TRBV10-2 with TRBJ1-1; D gene unclear. Trimming pared 0 bases from V and 1 base from J, leaving 6 bases between. Germline CDR1 reads WSHSY; CDR2 reads SAAADI. CDR3 length: 14 residues. CDR3 region: CASSESVENTEAFF. In nucleotides, the CDR3 is TGCGCCAGCAGTGAGTCGGTAGAGAACACTGAAGCTTTCTTT.

Points on this clone: At one of its ends the junction is not consistent with the germline gene, which may arise from a read error. The rearrangement links TRBV6-8 to TRBJ1-1; TRBD1 is a possible D gene (5 bases). This CDR3 comprises 13 residues. From germline, CDR1 is MNHGY and CDR2 SAAAGT. The CDR3 sequence is CAISPRDGSEAFF. The CDR3 nucleotides read TGTGCCATCAGTCCCAGGGACGGAAGTGAAGCTTTCTTT.

By its share, this clone is medium-sized (0.01 to 0.1%). Read coverage stops 1 residue before the CDR3 terminus; the germline J gene supplies the remainder. The chain is built from TRBV6-1 and TRBJ1-2, with D perhaps matching TRBD1 (5 bases). The germline CDR1 and CDR2 sequences are MNHNS and SASEGT. V was shortened by 0 bases and J by 9 bases, with 11 bases between the two germline ends. CDR3 length: 13 amino acids. The covered CDR3 bases are TGTGCCAGCAGTGAAGCGAGGGGAGAGAGCTACACC. This codes for CASSEARGESYT. The CDR3, in full, reads CASSEARGESYTF.

This chain joins TRBV11-3 and TRBJ2-2, with 7 bases lining up with TRBD1. The CDR3 covers 18 residues. Unmatched junction bases numbered 11, after V lost 1 base and J lost 3 bases. Germline CDR1 and CDR2: SGHNT and YENEEA. CDR3 loop: CASSLVPVEGAYTGELFF. The DNA of the CDR3 is TGTGCCAGCAGCTTAGTTCCTGTTGAGGGGGCCTACACCGGGGAGCTGTTTTTT.